Detailed here is one T cell receptor beta chain. The sample originates from a study of T cell responses to AZD1222 COVID-19 vaccine. The method was immunoSEQ multiplex PCR; TCRdb's version includes in-frame clones alone and lacks a portion of them. This sample has some 86,000 clones; just over 90% occur once, and the top ten carry approximately 5.6%. After removal of 4 bases from V and 5 bases from J, the junction contained 7 bases not matched to a gene. The CDR3 spans 14 residues. Germline lookup yields CDR1 SGHNT and CDR2 YYREEE (reference sequence). The starting material was peripheral blood, obtained on day 0 of AZD1222 vaccination. This chain uses TRBV5-4 with TRBJ2-7, with 9 bases fitting TRBD1. The TCR originated in an adult in good health. Here the CDR3 reads CASSPTGTGNEQYF. The CDR3 DNA sequence: TGTGCCAGCAGCCCGACCGGGACAGGGAACGAGCAGTACTTC.